The 23 T cell receptor beta chains reported below all come from one sample, sequenced in a study of neurological immune-mediated disorders. TCRdb re-called the 5' RACE reads with MiXCR, one entry per CDR3 protein. This sample yields some 43,000 distinct CDR3 sequences, of which 2% to 3% are seen a single time; about 12% belongs to the top ten. Input material: PBMCs. The receptors derive from a young man with multiple sclerosis.

This clonotype counts as medium-sized. The chain uses TRBV20-1 and TRBJ1-1, with D tentatively TRBD1 (6 bases). The CDR3 covers 14 residues. Germline lookup yields CDR1 DFQATT and CDR2 SNEGSKA (reference sequence). Trimming shortened V by 1 base and J by 3 bases, and 12 bases separated the two germline ends. The CDR3 is CSARGFEGDTEAFF. The CDR3 coding sequence is TGCAGTGCTAGAGGGTTTGAGGGGGACACTGAAGCTTTCTTT.

This clonotype was detected ten times or more. The chain combines TRBV6-2 or TRBV6-3 with TRBJ2-2, with D maybe TRBD2 (6 bases). Per germline, CDR1 MNHEY and CDR2 SVGEGT. V was pared by 4 bases and J by 0 bases, with 9 bases between. The CDR3 is 15 amino acids. The DNA for the CDR3 is TGTGCCAGCAGTTTAGCGGTCCCGAACACCGGGGAGCTGTTTTTT. Its protein product is CASSLAVPNTGELFF.

Many counts were recorded for this clonotype. The chain combines TRBV6-2 or TRBV6-3 with TRBJ2-5; D is undetermined. The CDR3 covers 15 residues. CDR1 is MNHEY and CDR2 is SVGEGT in the germline V gene. V was clipped by 5 bases and J by 3 bases, with 16 bases between them. CDR3 sequence reads: CASSHQLVGKETQYF. The CDR3 coding sequence is TGTGCCAGCAGTCATCAGCTAGTAGGAAAAGAGACCCAGTACTTC.

The sample holds a few counts of this clonotype. The DNA for the CDR3 is TGCAGTGCTAGAGATGCGGCTAGCGGGTTGAGCTCCTACAATGAGCAGTTCTTC. Protein sequence: CSARDAASGLSSYNEQFF. The chain couples TRBV20-1 to TRBJ2-1; 8 bases match TRBD2. With V trimmed by 0 bases and J by 0 bases, 10 bases remained unmatched. The CDR3 contains 18 residues. CDR1 and CDR2 (germline): DFQATT, SNEGSKA (reference sequence).

This clonotype appeared many times. This chain connects TRBV18 to TRBJ1-5, with 11 bases that match TRBD1. J lost 3 bases, V lost 0 bases, and 1 base had no gene match. CDR3 size: 16 residues. Germline CDR1 and CDR2: KGHSH and LQKENI. The CDR3 reads CASSPPGQGDNQPQHF. The CDR3 region has the DNA TGTGCCAGCTCACCACCGGGACAGGGGGACAATCAGCCCCAGCATTTT.

In this sample, this clonotype turned up many times. This chain links TRBV20-1 with TRBJ1-1, with 7 bases fitting TRBD1. This CDR3 spans 14 amino acids. Germline V gene lookup returns CDR1 DFQATT and CDR2 SNEGSKA (reference sequence). With 5 bases clipped from V and 3 bases from J, the junction kept 9 bases outside the gene matches. The CDR3 loop reads CSAENRGVDTEAFF. CDR3 bases: TGCAGTGCTGAGAACAGGGGAGTGGACACTGAAGCTTTCTTT.

This clonotype has a count of ten or more. J is TRBJ2-4 and V is TRBV6-5, with a tentative D call TRBD1 (6 bases). Trimming removed 8 bases from V and 5 bases from J, with 19 bases in between. Germline loops: CDR1 MNHEY, CDR2 SVGAGI. The CDR3 is made up of 15 amino acids. In DNA, the CDR3 is TGTGCCAGCTCAAGGGATTGGGGGCCCCAAAACATTCAGTACTTC. Amino acids: CASSRDWGPQNIQYF.

This clonotype qualifies as medium-sized. CDR3 nucleotides: TGCAGTGCCTCTCGAAACATCGGGACTCCTAACAATGAGCAGTTCTTC. Translating gives CSASRNIGTPNNEQFF. V usage is TRBV20-1 and J usage is TRBJ2-1; the D gene is possibly TRBD2 (6 bases). V shed 6 bases and J shed 5 bases, with 23 bases lying between them. The CDR3 extends over 16 amino acids. Germline V lookup: CDR1 DFQATT, CDR2 SNEGSKA (reference sequence).

This clonotype was seen many times. V is TRBV12-3 or TRBV12-4 and J is TRBJ1-5, with 12 bases that match TRBD1. The J segment lost 7 bases and the V segment lost 3 bases, leaving 7 bases of the junction unmatched. CDR3 length equals 16 residues. The CDR3 nucleotides are TGTGCCAGCAGTTTTGGGGACAGGGGGCTTGGCCAGCCCCAGCATTTT. Translation: CASSFGDRGLGQPQHF.

This clonotype was recorded at least ten times. The chain has TRBV20-1 and TRBJ2-5, with D perhaps TRBD2 (7 bases). Germline lookup yields CDR1 DFQATT and CDR2 SNEGSKA (reference sequence). This CDR3 is 15 amino acids long. The V end lost 1 base, the J end lost 6 bases, and 18 bases lay between the germline ends. The CDR3 DNA reads as TGCAGTGCTAGAGGACAGGCGGGAGATATCAAGACCCAGTACTTC. It codes for CSARGQAGDIKTQYF.

This clonotype has at least ten counts. The J gene is TRBJ2-2, the V gene TRBV5-1, with D hard to call. V was shortened by 5 bases and J by 7 bases, with 9 bases between the two germline ends. Germline V gives CDR1 SGHRS, CDR2 YFSETQ. The CDR3 consists of 12 residues. The CDR3, as DNA: TGCGCCAGCAGGATCGGTTACGGGGAGCTGTTTTTT. Protein sequence: CASRIGYGELFF.

This clonotype was seen ten or more times. The chain uses TRBV7-2 and TRBJ2-3, with D perhaps matching TRBD1 or TRBD2 (6 bases each). Germline values: CDR1 SGHTA, CDR2 FQGNSA. The CDR3 totals 15 residues. Trimming stripped 1 base from V and 7 bases from J, with 15 bases between. CDR3 loop: CASSLGTGRLNTQYF. For the CDR3, the DNA is TGTGCCAGCAGCTTAGGAACAGGGAGGTTAAATACGCAGTATTTT. Complete variable domain (other parts from reference TRBV7-2 and TRBJ2-3): GAGVSQSPSNKVTEKGKDVELRCDPISGHTALYWYRQSLGQGLEFLIYFQGNSAPDKSGLPSDRFSAERTGGSVSTLTIQRTQQEDSAVYLCASSLGTGRLNTQYFGPGTRLTVL.

This clonotype was detected many times. The V call is TRBV5-1, the J call TRBJ1-2, with 8 bases matching TRBD1. CDR1 is SGHRS, CDR2 YFSETQ, per germline. The CDR3 sequence is 16 residues long. Trimming removed 1 base from V and 3 bases from J; junction bases left unmatched: 8. The CDR3: CASSLKTGANHYGYTF. CDR3 DNA: TGCGCCAGCAGCTTGAAGACAGGGGCGAACCACTATGGCTACACCTTC.

This clonotype was counted at least ten times. This sequence joins TRBV20-1 and TRBJ2-3; D possibly corresponds to TRBD1 (5 bases). The germline V and J ends were trimmed by 3 bases and 6 bases, with 13 bases remaining between them. The germline V gene has CDR1 DFQATT and CDR2 SNEGSKA (reference sequence). CDR3 length: 13 amino acids. CDR3 sequence reads: CSASVGLTDTQYF. The CDR3 nucleotides are TGCAGTGCTAGCGTGGGGCTTACCGATACGCAGTATTTT.

This clonotype has ten or more counts. CDR3 nucleotides: TGTGCCAGCAGCTTAGATCTCACTAGCGGGGGGGCTCCAGATACGCAGTATTTT. Residues: CASSLDLTSGGAPDTQYF. The J gene is TRBJ2-3, the V gene TRBV11-2; 13 bases are a match to TRBD2. The CDR3 extends over 18 amino acids. Germline V lookup: CDR1 SGHAT, CDR2 FQNNGV. Trimming removed 0 bases from V and 4 bases from J; junction bases left unmatched: 7.

Many counts were recorded for this clonotype. CDR3 residues: CSARAGRGYEQYF. CDR3 bases: TGCAGTGCTAGAGCAGGGCGGGGATACGAGCAGTACTTC. The chain employs TRBV20-1 and TRBJ2-7; weak D call: TRBD2 (6 bases). V dropped 1 base and J dropped 4 bases, with 11 bases sitting between them. The V gene's germline CDR1 is DFQATT and CDR2 SNEGSKA (reference sequence). The CDR3 is made up of 13 amino acids.

This clonotype was detected ten times or more. The chain links TRBV4-1 to TRBJ2-1; TRBD2 matches at 7 bases. The trim removed 0 bases at V and 8 bases at J, leaving 13 bases unmatched. Germline loops: CDR1 MGHRA, CDR2 YSYEKL. This CDR3 is built from 17 residues. The CDR3 nucleotides are TGCGCCAGCAGCCAAGACCCCCTAGCGGCTGTAATCGATGAGCAGTTCTTC. Its translation: CASSQDPLAAVIDEQFF.

This clonotype rates as medium-sized (0.01 to 0.1%). The chain carries TRBV12-3 or TRBV12-4 and TRBJ2-1; D possibly corresponds to TRBD1 (5 bases). This CDR3 is 13 amino acids long. V lost 3 bases and J 7 bases, leaving 10 bases between the germline ends. The CDR3 loop is CASSLNRWNEQFF. CDR3 DNA: TGTGCCAGCAGTTTGAACAGGTGGAATGAGCAGTTCTTC.

At least ten counts were recorded for this clonotype. V gene TRBV10-3 combines with J gene TRBJ2-7; possible D gene TRBD1, 5 bases. The CDR3 contains 13 residues. CDR1 is ENHRY and CDR2 is SYGVKD in the germline V gene. V dropped 8 bases and J dropped 3 bases, with 14 bases sitting between them. The CDR3 loop reads CAIPFDRFYEQYF. DNA for the CDR3: TGTGCCATCCCATTTGACAGATTCTACGAGCAGTACTTC.

As to this clonotype: This clone may be a read error of a much larger clone one base away. The J gene is TRBJ2-3, the V gene TRBV20-1; TRBD2 matches at 13 bases. With 1 base clipped from V and 6 bases from J, the junction kept 4 bases outside the gene matches. CDR3 length equals 15 residues. Germline CDR1 reads DFQATT; CDR2 reads SNEGSKA (reference sequence). Here the CDR3 DNA reads TGCAGTGCTAGAGGGACTAGCGGGAGAGCGGATACGCAGTATTTT. This sequence encodes CSARGTSGRADTQYF.

The chain links TRBV6-1 to TRBJ2-5; D is ambiguous. The CDR3 loop spans 12 amino acids. V lost 7 bases to trimming and J lost 2 bases, with 8 bases between them. Germline loops: CDR1 MNHNS, CDR2 SASEGT. CDR3 protein: CASTLGQETQYF. The DNA for the CDR3 is TGTGCCAGCACGTTGGGACAAGAGACCCAGTACTTC.

In this sample, this clonotype turned up many times. The chain uses TRBV20-1 and TRBJ2-7; the match to TRBD1 covers 7 bases. This CDR3 spans 14 amino acids. CDR1 and CDR2 (germline): DFQATT, SNEGSKA (reference sequence). Trimming at V came to 4 bases and at J to 1 base, leaving 7 bases not matched to a gene. CDR3 residues: CSATRQGSSYEQYF. In DNA, the CDR3 is TGCAGTGCTACCCGACAGGGATCGTCCTACGAGCAGTACTTC.

The chain links TRBV27 to TRBJ1-2; 9 bases match TRBD1. This CDR3 has 16 amino acids. With V trimmed by 4 bases and J by 2 bases, 8 bases remained unmatched. Germline CDR1 reads MNHEY; CDR2 reads SMNVEV (reference sequence). Here the CDR3 reads CASSSSWDRVNYGYTF. The CDR3 DNA follows: TGTGCCAGCAGTTCGTCCTGGGACAGGGTAAACTATGGCTACACCTTC.